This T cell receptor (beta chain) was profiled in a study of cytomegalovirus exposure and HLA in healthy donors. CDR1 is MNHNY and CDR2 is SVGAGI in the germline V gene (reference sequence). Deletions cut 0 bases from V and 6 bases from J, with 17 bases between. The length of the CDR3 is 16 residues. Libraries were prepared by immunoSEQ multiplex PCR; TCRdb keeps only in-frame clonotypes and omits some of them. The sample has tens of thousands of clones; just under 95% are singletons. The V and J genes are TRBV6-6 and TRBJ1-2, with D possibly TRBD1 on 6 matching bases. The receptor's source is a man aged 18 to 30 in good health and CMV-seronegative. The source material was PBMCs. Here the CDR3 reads CASSYSNWGPMDGYTF. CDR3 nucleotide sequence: TGTGCCAGCAGTTACTCTAACTGGGGGCCGATGGATGGCTACACCTTC.